These 16 T cell receptor beta chains were sequenced from one sample in a study of T-cell memory formation after mild COVID-19. TCRdb redid the calling of the 5' RACE reads with MiXCR, one entry per CDR3 protein. The table records approximately 250,000 distinct CDR3 sequences, around 15% of them present only once. The sample taken for sequencing was PBMCs or a T cell subset sorted from them (not recorded which). These receptors came from a man younger than 30 who had mild COVID-19 (a few samples of this study predate the infection). Cell type and time point are not known.

This chain links TRBV2 with TRBJ2-1; a possible D gene is TRBD2 (5 bases). Germline CDR1 reads SNHLY; CDR2 reads FYNNEI. The CDR3 length is 12 residues. The V end was cut by 7 bases, the J end by 7 bases, with 11 bases between. CDR3 coding DNA: TGTGCCAGCACTTTTCTAGCAAATGAGCAGTTCTTC. This codes for CASTFLANEQFF.

The chain is built from TRBV4-3 and TRBJ2-5; TRBD2 is a possible D gene (6 bases). CDR3 size: 18 residues. Germline loops: CDR1 LGHNA, CDR2 YSLEER. Trimming left V 0 bases short and J 2 bases short, with 19 bases between. The CDR3 DNA is TGCGCCAGCAGCCAAGAGTCCCAGCGTTTCGGGGGTCAAGAGACCCAGTACTTC. Translated, it gives CASSQESQRFGGQETQYF.

The rearrangement uses TRBV9 and TRBJ2-5; 9 nucleotides match TRBD1. CDR1 is SGDLS, CDR2 YYNGEE, per germline. V gave up 0 bases and J gave up 5 bases; unmatched junction bases: 5. The CDR3 is 15 amino acids. In DNA, the CDR3 is TGTGCCAGCAGCGTAGAACAGGGGGCATCTGAGACCCAGTACTTC. It encodes CASSVEQGASETQYF. The full variable domain, completed using reference TRBV9 and TRBJ2-5, is DSGVTQTPKHLITATGQRVTLRCSPRSGDLSVYWYQQSLDQGLQFLIQYYNGEERAKGNILERFSAQQFPDLHSELNLSSLELGDSALYFCASSVEQGASETQYFGPGTRLLVL.

This clonotype was observed many times. J is TRBJ2-1 and V is TRBV7-2; D not certain. The V gene lost 5 bases and the J gene lost 7 bases, with 15 bases spanning the gap. Germline values: CDR1 SGHTA, CDR2 FQGNSA. This CDR3 contains 14 residues. The CDR3 nucleotides are TGTGCCAGCAGCCACCTGCCCCTTGGAAATGAGCAGTTCTTC. This encodes CASSHLPLGNEQFF.

This clonotype has only a few counts. The rearrangement links TRBV6-1 to TRBJ2-2, with 9 bases identical to TRBD1. CDR1 MNHNS and CDR2 SASEGT come from the germline V gene. The junction had 1 base not matched to a gene; V was cut back by 4 bases and J by 4 bases. The CDR3 consists of 14 residues. For the CDR3, the DNA is TGTGCCAGCAGTGCACAGGGGGCCACCGGGGAGCTGTTTTTT. Translated, it gives CASSAQGATGELFF.

Only a few counts were recorded for this clonotype. The CDR3 coding sequence is TGTGCCACCAGTGATTTAGGGGGATGCGGCTACACCTTC. It specifies CATSDLGGCGYTF. The chain has TRBV24-1 and TRBJ1-2; D perhaps matches TRBD1 (6 bases). CDR1 and CDR2 from the germline V gene are KGHDR and SFDVKD. CDR3 length equals 13 residues. The V end lost 1 base, the J end lost 8 bases, and 10 bases lay between the germline ends.

This clonotype occurred a few times. The chain combines TRBV6-6 with TRBJ2-5, with a weak D call TRBD1 (5 bases). The CDR3 extends over 15 amino acids. CDR1 is MNHNY, CDR2 SVGAGI, per germline (reference sequence). Trimming took 2 bases from V and 5 from J, leaving 15 bases between them. The CDR3 bases are TGTGCCAGCAGTTACGGGCAGGGTAGGCCGGAGACCCAGTACTTC. Translating gives CASSYGQGRPETQYF.

The V gene is TRBV28, the J gene TRBJ1-5; TRBD1 matches at 10 bases. The CDR3 is 17 amino acids. Trimming at V came to 6 bases and at J to 0 bases, leaving 8 bases not matched to a gene. In germline, CDR1 is MDHEN, CDR2 SYDVKM. The CDR3 DNA reads TGTGCCAGCAGAAACCGGGACAGGGGCTATAGCAATCAGCCCCAGCATTTT. Residues: CASRNRDRGYSNQPQHF.

This clonotype was found a few times. V gene TRBV9 combines with J gene TRBJ1-1; no definite D call. Germline CDR1 is SGDLS and CDR2 is YYNGEE. Trimming took off 2 bases at V and 1 base at J, with 18 bases between the two ends. The CDR3 loop spans 17 amino acids. The CDR3 sequence: CASSVNAEAGRNTEAFF. DNA for the CDR3: TGTGCCAGCAGCGTTAATGCGGAGGCCGGGAGGAACACTGAAGCTTTCTTT.

This clonotype showed up many times. V is TRBV20-1 and J is TRBJ2-2; TRBD1 matches 9 bases. V gave up 0 bases and J gave up 1 base; unmatched junction bases: 3. Germline CDR1 DFQATT, CDR2 SNEGSKA (reference sequence). CDR3 length: 16 residues. The CDR3 sequence is CSARDPGQGNTGELFF. For the CDR3, the DNA is TGCAGTGCTAGAGATCCGGGACAGGGGAACACCGGGGAGCTGTTTTTT.

This clonotype was seen a handful of times. The gene calls are TRBV5-1 and TRBJ1-1; the match to TRBD1 covers 9 bases. This CDR3 spans 18 amino acids. Germline CDR1 is SGHRS and CDR2 is YFSETQ. The trim removed 4 bases at V and 1 base at J, leaving 14 bases unmatched. The CDR3 coding sequence is TGCGCCAGCAGCCCGGGCACCGGGACAGGGCCCTGGAACACTGAAGCTTTCTTT. Its translation is CASSPGTGTGPWNTEAFF.

This clonotype was seen more than once but under ten times. The chain links TRBV4-3 to TRBJ1-3, with D possibly matching TRBD1 (5 bases). The CDR3 contains 13 residues. Germline CDR1 LGHNA, CDR2 YSLEER. Trimming shortened V by 8 bases and J by 3 bases, and 11 bases separated the two germline ends. The CDR3 coding sequence is TGCGCCAGCCTCCGGAGGGGTGGAAACACCATATATTTT. Encoded protein: CASLRRGGNTIYF.

DNA of the CDR3: TGTGCCAGCAGGAAGGGACCTCGAAGGGGCACCGGGGAGCTGTTTTTT. This sequence encodes CASRKGPRRGTGELFF. The chain employs TRBV6-5 and TRBJ2-2, with D tentatively TRBD1 or TRBD2 (5 bases each). Germline lookup yields CDR1 MNHEY and CDR2 SVGAGI. Trimming removed 6 bases at V and 4 bases at J, with 18 bases between. The CDR3 has 16 residues.

In this sample, this clonotype turned up a few times. The chain couples TRBV19 to TRBJ1-5; D perhaps matches TRBD1 (5 bases). The germline CDR1 and CDR2 sequences are LNHDA and SQIVND (reference sequence). Trimming stripped 8 bases from V and 7 bases from J, with 18 bases between. CDR3 length: 14 residues. The CDR3 loop reads CASRDGGHEQPQHF. For the CDR3, the DNA is TGTGCCAGTCGGGACGGAGGACACGAACAGCCCCAGCATTTT.

The gene calls are TRBV6-2 or TRBV6-3 and TRBJ1-5; D is ambiguous. CDR3 length equals 19 residues. Trimming removed 0 bases from V and 6 bases from J, with 24 bases in between. The germline CDR1 and CDR2 sequences are MNHEY and SVGEGT. CDR3 in amino acids: CASSYSEWPRPDVGQPQHF. In nucleotides, the CDR3 is TGTGCCAGCAGTTACTCGGAATGGCCCCGGCCAGACGTAGGTCAGCCCCAGCATTTT.

The chain links TRBV15 to TRBJ1-5; 7 bases match TRBD1. Germline trimming cut 4 bases from V and 2 bases from J; bases unmatched to any gene: 11. The germline V gene has CDR1 LNHNV and CDR2 YYDKDF (reference sequence). The CDR3 spans 17 residues. CDR3 in amino acids: CATSIGFTGEGNQPQHF. CDR3 nucleotide sequence: TGTGCCACCAGCATCGGATTTACAGGGGAAGGCAATCAGCCCCAGCATTTT.